The 32 T cell receptor beta chains presented below share a single source sample, sequenced in a study of memory CD4+ T cells and cytomegalovirus serostatus. Some clones are missing from TCRdb's copy, which holds only in-frame ones; the method was immunoSEQ multiplex PCR. Among 50,000 or so clones, around three quarters were seen once, and the ten largest hold 1.6%. Single viable CD3+CD4+CD8-CD45RO+ cells were sorted as the memory CD4+ T cells. Sequencing input: memory CD4+ T cells from blood. The receptors come from an adult in good health and CMV-seronegative.

The rearrangement uses TRBV19 and TRBJ1-4; D unclear. Trimming pared 3 bases from V and 3 bases from J, leaving 11 bases between. Germline loops: CDR1 LNHDA, CDR2 SQIVND (reference sequence). CDR3 size: 15 residues. The CDR3 DNA is TGTGCCAGTAGTATGACGTCCACAGCTAATGAAAAACTGTTTTTT. Translated, it gives CASSMTSTANEKLFF.

The J gene is TRBJ2-1, the V gene TRBV6-1; 11 positions match TRBD1. Germline CDR1 is MNHNS and CDR2 is SASEGT. This CDR3 comprises 13 residues. The ends lost 7 bases at V and 9 bases at J; junction bases unmatched: 5. The CDR3 reads CASNGQGAGEQFF. CDR3 DNA sequence: TGTGCCAGCAACGGACAGGGGGCGGGTGAGCAGTTCTTC.

The chain has TRBV7-8 and TRBJ2-2; D perhaps matches TRBD2 (6 bases). Per germline, CDR1 SGHVS and CDR2 FQNEAQ. V was shortened by 4 bases and J by 4 bases, with 10 bases between the two germline ends. This CDR3 contains 14 residues. The chain's CDR3 is CASSSGVGTGELFF. The DNA for the CDR3 is TGTGCCAGCAGCTCGGGGGTAGGCACCGGGGAGCTGTTTTTT.

The gene calls are TRBV20-1 and TRBJ1-2; a possible D gene is TRBD1 (6 bases). The CDR3 totals 11 residues. The V gene lost 5 bases and the J gene lost 4 bases, with 8 bases spanning the gap. CDR1 and CDR2 from the germline V gene are DFQATT and SNEGSKA (reference sequence). CDR3 region: CSAGGFYGYTF. The CDR3 coding sequence is TGCAGTGCTGGGGGCTTCTATGGCTACACCTTC.

The CDR3 loop reads CAISVGGGAYEQYF. The CDR3 nucleotides read TGTGCCATCAGTGTCGGAGGGGGAGCCTACGAGCAGTACTTC. The genes are TRBV10-3 and TRBJ2-7; possibly TRBD1 or TRBD2 for D (6 bases each). The germline CDR1 and CDR2 sequences are ENHRY and SYGVKD. The V end was cut by 4 bases, the J end by 2 bases, with 12 bases between. CDR3 size: 14 residues.

The chain carries TRBV19 and TRBJ1-1; a possible D gene is TRBD1 (5 bases). V dropped 5 bases and J dropped 1 base, with 11 bases sitting between them. Germline V gene sequence: CDR1 LNHDA, CDR2 SQIVND (reference sequence). This CDR3 comprises 14 residues. The CDR3 DNA reads TGTGCCAGTAGTGCCACTACAGGGAACACTGAAGCTTTCTTT. Protein product: CASSATTGNTEAFF. The variable domain in full, with the rest retrieved from reference TRBV19 and TRBJ1-1, is DGGITQSPKYLFRKEGQNVTLSCEQNLNHDAMYWYRQDPGQGLRLIYYSQIVNDFQKGDIAEGYSVSREKKESFPLTVTSAQKNPTAFYLCASSATTGNTEAFFGQGTRLTVV.

V gene TRBV27 combines with J gene TRBJ1-2; D call uncertain. Germline V gene sequence: CDR1 MNHEY, CDR2 SMNVEV (reference sequence). V lost 1 base, J lost 2 bases, and 8 bases lay in between. The CDR3 is 14 residues long. The CDR3: CASSLLGPNYGYTF. The CDR3 DNA reads as TGTGCCAGCAGTTTATTGGGTCCCAACTATGGCTACACCTTC.

This clone was recorded only once. The rearrangement links TRBV6-4 to TRBJ2-3; 12 bases fit TRBD1. There are 13 residues in the CDR3. V gave up 8 bases and J gave up 4 bases; unmatched junction bases: 1. CDR1 is MRHNA and CDR2 is SNTAGT in the germline V gene. This CDR3 reads CASGTGGPDTQYF. CDR3 sequence (DNA): TGTGCCAGCGGGACAGGGGGCCCAGATACGCAGTATTTT.

This rearrangement joins TRBV27 to TRBJ2-5; D unresolved. This CDR3 has 15 amino acids. Germline CDR1 MNHEY, CDR2 SMNVEV (reference sequence). V lost 5 bases and J 5 bases, leaving 18 bases between the germline ends. CDR3 DNA: TGTGCCAGCAGTGACACGGGTTGGCTACGGGAGACCCAGTACTTC. Translation: CASSDTGWLRETQYF.

The V call is TRBV7-2, the J call TRBJ2-2; TRBD2 matches 7 bases. V dropped 2 bases and J dropped 1; count of bases not matched to a gene: 4. Per the germline V gene, CDR1 is SGHTA and CDR2 is FQGNSA. This CDR3 spans 16 amino acids. The chain's CDR3 is CASSLFQRGNTGELFF. For the CDR3, the DNA is TGTGCCAGCAGCTTATTTCAGCGGGGGAACACCGGGGAGCTGTTTTTT.

This chain joins TRBV2 and TRBJ2-7, with D tentatively TRBD1 (5 bases). This CDR3 contains 12 residues. Per germline, CDR1 SNHLY and CDR2 FYNNEI. Trimming cost V 5 bases and J 3 bases, with 8 bases left between them. The CDR3 nucleotides read TGTGCCAGCAGTAAAGGGGTCTACGAGCAGTACTTC. This translates into CASSKGVYEQYF.

This clone was detected a few times. The V gene is TRBV4-3, the J gene TRBJ2-1; 7 bases align to TRBD2. V gave up 0 bases and J gave up 2 bases; unmatched junction bases: 7. The CDR3 totals 17 residues. Germline CDR1 and CDR2: LGHNA and YSLEER. Here the CDR3 DNA reads TGCGCCAGCAGCCAAGATGGGGGGGGTCCCCCCTACAATGAGCAGTTCTTC. Translated, it gives CASSQDGGGPPYNEQFF.

The chain couples TRBV9 to TRBJ2-2; 7 bases fit TRBD2. V was clipped by 3 bases and J by 5 bases; unmatched bases: 4. CDR1 and CDR2 (germline): SGDLS, YYNGEE. The CDR3 has 14 amino acids. The CDR3 DNA is TGTGCCAGCAGCGGGTCGCGGGGGACCGGGGAGCTGTTTTTT. Protein sequence: CASSGSRGTGELFF.

The chain couples TRBV10-2 to TRBJ2-1; D tentatively reads TRBD1 or TRBD2 (5 bases each). V dropped 2 bases and J dropped 7 bases, with 18 bases sitting between them. This CDR3 is 16 amino acids long. Per the germline V gene, CDR1 is WSHSY and CDR2 is SAAADI. The CDR3 here is CASSEPPLWGSNEQFF. For the CDR3, the DNA is TGCGCCAGCAGTGAGCCCCCGTTGTGGGGGTCAAATGAGCAGTTCTTC.

V usage is TRBV5-1 and J usage is TRBJ1-1, with D uncertain. From germline, CDR1 is SGHRS and CDR2 YFSETQ. The V end lost 0 bases, the J end lost 1 base, and 10 bases lay between the germline ends. The length of the CDR3 is 15 residues. CDR3 in DNA: TGCGCCAGCAGCTTGGTAGCAGGAACGAACACTGAAGCTTTCTTT. It is translated as CASSLVAGTNTEAFF.

The V call is TRBV7-9, the J call TRBJ1-2, with D perhaps matching TRBD1 (5 bases). Germline CDR1 SEHNR, CDR2 FQNEAQ (reference sequence). Trimming stripped 0 bases from V and 8 bases from J, with 10 bases between. This CDR3 contains 13 residues. Here the CDR3 DNA reads TGTGCCAGCAGCTTAGCCGGGGGACTCGGCTACACCTTC. Its protein product is CASSLAGGLGYTF. Together with reference TRBV7-9 and TRBJ1-2, the CDR3 gives the full variable domain: DTGVSQNPRHKITKRGQNVTFRCDPISEHNRLYWYRQTLGQGPEFLTYFQNEAQLEKSRLLSDRFSAERPKGSFSTLEIQRTEQGDSAMYLCASSLAGGLGYTFGSGTRLTVV.

The chain recombines TRBV7-2 with TRBJ2-3; 7 positions agree with TRBD2. With 2 bases clipped from V and 0 bases from J, the junction kept 5 bases outside the gene matches. The CDR3 has 16 amino acids. The germline CDR1 and CDR2 sequences are SGHTA and FQGNSA. The CDR3 is CASSLWGGMSTDTQYF. The CDR3 DNA is TGTGCCAGCAGCTTATGGGGGGGAATGAGCACAGATACGCAGTATTTT.

The CDR3 here is CASSPPGEQYF. The CDR3 DNA reads as TGTGCCAGCAGTCCCCCGGGCGAGCAGTACTTC. The chain has TRBV6-6 and TRBJ2-7; D remains ambiguous. The CDR3 loop spans 11 amino acids. The V end was cut by 5 bases, the J end by 6 bases, with 8 bases between. The germline gives CDR1 MNHNY, CDR2 SVGAGI (reference sequence).

This rearrangement joins TRBV7-2 to TRBJ2-7, with 8 bases fitting TRBD1. The CDR3 contains 15 residues. With 2 bases clipped from V and 5 bases from J, the junction kept 8 bases outside the gene matches. Looked up from germline, CDR1 is SGHTA and CDR2 is FQGNSA. CDR3 amino acids: CASSLTGGDIDEQYF. The CDR3 DNA is TGTGCCAGCAGCTTAACAGGGGGTGATATCGACGAGCAGTACTTC.

This chain connects TRBV28 to TRBJ1-3; no definite D call. In germline, CDR1 is MDHEN, CDR2 SYDVKM. V was pared by 7 bases and J by 0 bases, with 13 bases between. This CDR3 is 15 amino acids long. The CDR3 sequence is CASKQKRLSGNTIYF. The CDR3, as DNA: TGTGCCAGCAAACAGAAGCGACTCTCTGGAAACACCATATATTTT. Together with reference TRBV28 and TRBJ1-3, the CDR3 gives the full variable domain: DVKVTQSSRYLVKRTGEKVFLECVQDMDHENMFWYRQDPGLGLRLIYFSYDVKMKEKGDIPEGYSVSREKKERFSLILESASTNQTSMYLCASKQKRLSGNTIYFGEGSWLTVV.

About this clone itself: A read error may produce the germline difference seen at one junction end. The chain employs TRBV7-7 and TRBJ2-2, with D possibly being TRBD1 or TRBD2 (5 bases each). Germline loops: CDR1 SSHAT, CDR2 FNYEAQ (reference sequence). This CDR3 contains 16 residues. CDR3 amino acids: CASSSGPTSGTGELFF. CDR3 nucleotide sequence: TGTGCTAGCAGCTCGGGACCCACTTCCGGCACCGGGGAGCTGTTTTTT.

V and J are TRBV19 and TRBJ2-7, with 9 bases lining up with TRBD1. Trimming removed 5 bases from V and 1 base from J; junction bases left unmatched: 3. This CDR3 has 14 residues. Germline V CDR1 and CDR2: LNHDA, SQIVND (reference sequence). For the CDR3, the DNA is TGTGCCAGTAGTGGGACAGGGATTTCCTACGAGCAGTACTTC. Its translation: CASSGTGISYEQYF.

J is TRBJ2-2 and V is TRBV2; 7 nucleotides match TRBD1. The ends lost 4 bases at V and 7 bases at J; junction bases unmatched: 3. The CDR3 loop spans 13 amino acids. Germline V lookup: CDR1 SNHLY, CDR2 FYNNEI. The CDR3 region has the DNA TGTGCCAGCAGTGGACAGGGTGGCGGGGAGCTGTTTTTT. This sequence encodes CASSGQGGGELFF.

The chain couples TRBV28 to TRBJ1-1; weak D call: TRBD1 (5 bases). Trimming took 2 bases from V and 2 from J, leaving 12 bases between them. CDR3 size: 15 residues. Germline-derived CDR1 and CDR2 are MDHEN and SYDVKM. CDR3 protein: CASSLTGTYNTEAFF. For the CDR3, the DNA is TGTGCCAGCAGTTTAACCGGGACTTACAACACTGAAGCTTTCTTT.

J is TRBJ2-5 and V is TRBV6-5; 8 nucleotides agree with TRBD1. Trimming took 4 bases from V and 5 from J; bases not matched to a gene: 3. Germline CDR1 MNHEY, CDR2 SVGAGI. This CDR3 spans 13 amino acids. The chain's CDR3 is CASSWTGKETQYF. CDR3 sequence (DNA): TGTGCCAGCAGTTGGACAGGGAAGGAGACCCAGTACTTC.

This sequence joins TRBV19 and TRBJ1-5; perhaps TRBD1 as D (5 bases). This CDR3 has 13 amino acids. Germline V gene sequence: CDR1 LNHDA, CDR2 SQIVND (reference sequence). V gave up 3 bases and J gave up 5 bases, with 8 bases separating them. The CDR3 loop is CASSIDSYQPQHF. In DNA, the CDR3 is TGTGCCAGTAGTATTGACAGCTATCAGCCCCAGCATTTT.

The V and J genes are TRBV9 and TRBJ2-5, with 7 bases fitting TRBD2. Trimming removed 0 bases from V and 2 bases from J; junction bases left unmatched: 10. CDR1 is SGDLS and CDR2 is YYNGEE in the germline V gene. The CDR3 runs to 17 residues. The CDR3 here is CASSVGLAGLLQETQYF. The CDR3 coding sequence is TGTGCCAGCAGCGTAGGACTAGCCGGTCTCTTACAAGAGACCCAGTACTTC.

V usage is TRBV5-1 and J usage is TRBJ1-5; tentatively, D is TRBD1 (5 bases). CDR3 length equals 15 residues. V was cut by 4 bases and J by 6 bases, with 17 bases left in between. CDR1 is SGHRS and CDR2 is YFSETQ in the germline V gene. DNA of the CDR3: TGCGCCAGCAGCCCGTCAGGGACTTTGAGTCAGCCCCAGCATTTT. Its protein is CASSPSGTLSQPQHF.

This clone was found a few times. The CDR3 DNA follows: TGTGCCAGCAGATCCGGGACAGGTGCGTCCTACGAGCAGTACTTC. Protein product: CASRSGTGASYEQYF. This chain links TRBV7-2 with TRBJ2-7; 8 positions match TRBD1. The V and J ends lost 6 bases and 1 base, in that order; junction bases with no gene match: 8. Germline loops: CDR1 SGHTA, CDR2 FQGNSA. The CDR3 extends over 15 amino acids.

DNA of the CDR3: TGTGCCAGCAGTTTGACAGGGGGTATCACAGATACGCAGTATTTT. As protein: CASSLTGGITDTQYF. This chain joins TRBV2 and TRBJ2-3; TRBD1 matches 9 bases. V was clipped by 5 bases and J by 2 bases; unmatched bases: 5. The length of the CDR3 is 15 residues. Germline V lookup: CDR1 SNHLY, CDR2 FYNNEI.

The V call is TRBV29-1, the J call TRBJ1-2; D is uncertain. Looked up from germline, CDR1 is SQVTM and CDR2 is ANQGSEA. V lost 5 bases and J lost 6, with 13 bases in between. The CDR3 loop spans 12 amino acids. The CDR3, as DNA: TGCAGCGTTTCGGTCCAGGCCGATGGCTACACCTTC. This encodes CSVSVQADGYTF.

The rearrangement uses TRBV10-2 and TRBJ2-3, with TRBD2 matching 7 bases. Trimming at V came to 3 bases and at J to 3 bases, leaving 15 bases not matched to a gene. The germline V gene has CDR1 WSHSY and CDR2 SAAADI. The CDR3 covers 18 residues. In DNA, the CDR3 is TGCGCCAGCAGTGATCCTAGTCGGGGCGGGAGAGGTACAGATACGCAGTATTTT. Translated: CASSDPSRGGRGTDTQYF.